The sequence of this TCR beta chain was determined in a study of shared clonotypes between healthy human individuals. Measured with immunoSEQ multiplex PCR; TCRdb has only the in-frame clones, and not every one. The sample consists of about 1 million clones, more than 75% of them appearing once. Negatively enriched CD4+ T cells were divided by CD45RA into naive and memory. The study's findings and limits: Generally, naive subsets (rather than memory subsets) showed larger estimated richness.

CDR3 size: 15 residues. The germline V gene has CDR1 MGHRA and CDR2 YSYEKL. V shed 1 base and J 6 bases; nucleotides not matched to a gene: 5. As regards this clone: The antigen remains unidentified. Other DNA sequences in this specimen translate into the identical CDR3.

The origin of this receptor is a man between 18 and 35 years old in good health. Some clones in this sample may be carry-over from other donors' samples. The sample comprised memory CD4+ T cells from PBMCs. Specified subset: CD45RA-negative fraction. The rearrangement joins TRBV4-1 to TRBJ2-2; 7 bases are shared with TRBD2. CDR3 in DNA: TGCGCCAGCAGCCAAGCAGGACTAGGGGCCGGGGAGCTGTTTTTT. Its protein is CASSQAGLGAGELFF.